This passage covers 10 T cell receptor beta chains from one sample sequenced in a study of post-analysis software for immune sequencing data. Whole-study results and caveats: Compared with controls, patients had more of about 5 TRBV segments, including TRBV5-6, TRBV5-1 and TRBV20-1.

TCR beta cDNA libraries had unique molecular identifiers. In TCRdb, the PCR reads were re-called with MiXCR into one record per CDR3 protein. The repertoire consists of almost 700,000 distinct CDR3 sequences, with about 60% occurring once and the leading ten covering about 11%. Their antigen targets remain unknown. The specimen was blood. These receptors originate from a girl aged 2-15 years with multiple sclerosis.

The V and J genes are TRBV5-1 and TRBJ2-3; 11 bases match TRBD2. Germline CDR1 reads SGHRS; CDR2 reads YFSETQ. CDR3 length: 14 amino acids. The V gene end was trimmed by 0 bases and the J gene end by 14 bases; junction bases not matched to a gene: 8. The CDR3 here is CASSLEIAGGPVYF. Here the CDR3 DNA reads TGCGCCAGCAGCTTGGAAATAGCGGGGGGGCCGGTGTATTTT.

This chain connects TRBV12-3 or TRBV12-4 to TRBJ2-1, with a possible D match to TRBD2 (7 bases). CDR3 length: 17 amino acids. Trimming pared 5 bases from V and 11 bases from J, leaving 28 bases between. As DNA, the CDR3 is TGTGCCAGCAGTACACATCCCCGACTAGCAGGGGTAAATAAGCAGTTCTTC. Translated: CASSTHPRLAGVNKQFF.

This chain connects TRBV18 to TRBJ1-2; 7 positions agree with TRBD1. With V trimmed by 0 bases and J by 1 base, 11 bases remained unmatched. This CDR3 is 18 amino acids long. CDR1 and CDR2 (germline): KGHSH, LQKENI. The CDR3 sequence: CASSPPQPARGSNYGYTF. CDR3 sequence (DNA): TGTGCCAGCTCACCACCGCAGCCGGCCAGGGGGAGTAACTATGGCTACACCTTC. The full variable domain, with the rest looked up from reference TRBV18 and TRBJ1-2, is NAGVMQNPRHLVRRRGQEARLRCSPMKGHSHVYWYRQLPEEGLKFMVYLQKENIIDESGMPKERFSAEFPKEGPSILRIQQVVRGDSAAYFCASSPPQPARGSNYGYTFGSGTRLTVV.

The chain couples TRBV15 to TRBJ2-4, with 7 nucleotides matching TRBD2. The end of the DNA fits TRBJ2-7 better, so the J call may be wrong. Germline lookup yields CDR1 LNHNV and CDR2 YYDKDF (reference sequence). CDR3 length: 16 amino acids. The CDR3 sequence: CATSVRAGARGNEQYF. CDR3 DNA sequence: TGTGCCACCAGCGTCCGGGCGGGAGCTCGGGGTAACGAGCAGTACTTC.

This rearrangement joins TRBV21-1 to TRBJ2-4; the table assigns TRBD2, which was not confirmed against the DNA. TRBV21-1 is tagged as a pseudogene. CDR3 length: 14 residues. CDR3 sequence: CASSKLRGKNIQYF. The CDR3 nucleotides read TGTGCCAGCAGCAAATTGCGGGGTAAAAACATTCAGTACTTC.

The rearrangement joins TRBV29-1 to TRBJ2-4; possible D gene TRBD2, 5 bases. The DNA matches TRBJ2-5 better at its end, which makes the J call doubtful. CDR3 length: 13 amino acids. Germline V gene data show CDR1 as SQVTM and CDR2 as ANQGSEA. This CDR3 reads CSAPAGVRETQYF. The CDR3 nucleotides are TGCAGCGCCCCAGCCGGGGTAAGAGAGACCCAGTACTTC.

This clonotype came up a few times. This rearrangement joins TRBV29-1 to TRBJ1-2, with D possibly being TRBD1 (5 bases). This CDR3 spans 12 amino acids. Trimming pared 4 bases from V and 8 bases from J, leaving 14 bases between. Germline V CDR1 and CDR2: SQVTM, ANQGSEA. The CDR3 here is CSVGEGRGGYTF. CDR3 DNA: TGCAGCGTTGGAGAGGGGAGAGGAGGCTACACCTTC.

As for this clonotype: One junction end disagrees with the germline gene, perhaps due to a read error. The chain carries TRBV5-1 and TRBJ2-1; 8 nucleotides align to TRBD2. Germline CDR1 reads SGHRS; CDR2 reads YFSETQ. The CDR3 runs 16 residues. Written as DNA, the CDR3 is TGCGTCAGCAGCTTGGACGCGGGGGGCTCCTACAATGAGCAGTTCTTC. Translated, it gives CVSSLDAGGSYNEQFF. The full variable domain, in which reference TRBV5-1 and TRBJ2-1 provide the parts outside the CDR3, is KAGVTQTPRYLIKTRGQQVTLSCSPISGHRSVSWYQQTPGQGLQFLFEYFSETQRNKGNFPGRFSGRQFSNSRSEMNVSTLELGDSALYLCVSSLDAGGSYNEQFFGPGTRLTVL.

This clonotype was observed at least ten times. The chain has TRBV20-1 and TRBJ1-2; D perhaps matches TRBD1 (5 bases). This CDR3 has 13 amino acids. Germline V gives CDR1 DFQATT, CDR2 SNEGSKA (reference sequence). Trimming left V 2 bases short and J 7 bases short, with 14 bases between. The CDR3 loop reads CSARIGGMGGYTF. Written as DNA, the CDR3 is TGCAGTGCTAGAATTGGGGGAATGGGTGGCTACACCTTC.

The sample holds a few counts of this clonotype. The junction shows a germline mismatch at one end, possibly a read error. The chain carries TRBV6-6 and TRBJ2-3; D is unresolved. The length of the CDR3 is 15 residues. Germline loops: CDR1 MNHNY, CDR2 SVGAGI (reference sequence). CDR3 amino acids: CASRYSELSTDTQYF. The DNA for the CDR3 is TGTGCCAGCAGGTACTCGGAGTTGAGCACAGATACGCAGTATTTT.